These 2 T cell receptor beta chains originate from one sample sequenced in a study of graft-versus-host responses after intestinal transplantation. The antigens these receptors bind are not known. TCRdb's table, derived via immunoSEQ multiplex PCR, lists solely in-frame clones and lacks some. The sample holds about 28,000 clones, approximately 80% seen once. The specimen was unstimulated CD8+ T cells sorted from spleen or lymph node cells, collected before intestinal transplant. All receptors come from a human donor who received an intestinal transplant.

This clone was counted only a few times. The chain uses TRBV7-9 and TRBJ2-3, with D unresolved. CDR3 length equals 14 residues. Germline-derived CDR1 and CDR2 are SEHNR and FQNEAQ (reference sequence). The ends were cut back, 0 bases at V and 4 bases at J, with 8 bases in the middle. This chain's CDR3 is CASSLAPGPDTQYF. As DNA, the CDR3 is TGTGCCAGCAGCTTAGCCCCGGGTCCAGATACGCAGTATTTT.

As for this clone: The identical CDR3 is also encoded by other nucleotide sequences in the sample. The J gene is TRBJ2-7, the V gene TRBV29-1; D is ambiguous. Deletions cut 2 bases from V and 0 bases from J, with 8 bases between. CDR1 and CDR2 (germline): SQVTM, ANQGSEA. The CDR3 runs 13 residues. Here the CDR3 DNA reads TGCAGCGTTGAATTGCAGGCCTCCTACGAGCAGTACTTC. This gives the protein CSVELQASYEQYF.